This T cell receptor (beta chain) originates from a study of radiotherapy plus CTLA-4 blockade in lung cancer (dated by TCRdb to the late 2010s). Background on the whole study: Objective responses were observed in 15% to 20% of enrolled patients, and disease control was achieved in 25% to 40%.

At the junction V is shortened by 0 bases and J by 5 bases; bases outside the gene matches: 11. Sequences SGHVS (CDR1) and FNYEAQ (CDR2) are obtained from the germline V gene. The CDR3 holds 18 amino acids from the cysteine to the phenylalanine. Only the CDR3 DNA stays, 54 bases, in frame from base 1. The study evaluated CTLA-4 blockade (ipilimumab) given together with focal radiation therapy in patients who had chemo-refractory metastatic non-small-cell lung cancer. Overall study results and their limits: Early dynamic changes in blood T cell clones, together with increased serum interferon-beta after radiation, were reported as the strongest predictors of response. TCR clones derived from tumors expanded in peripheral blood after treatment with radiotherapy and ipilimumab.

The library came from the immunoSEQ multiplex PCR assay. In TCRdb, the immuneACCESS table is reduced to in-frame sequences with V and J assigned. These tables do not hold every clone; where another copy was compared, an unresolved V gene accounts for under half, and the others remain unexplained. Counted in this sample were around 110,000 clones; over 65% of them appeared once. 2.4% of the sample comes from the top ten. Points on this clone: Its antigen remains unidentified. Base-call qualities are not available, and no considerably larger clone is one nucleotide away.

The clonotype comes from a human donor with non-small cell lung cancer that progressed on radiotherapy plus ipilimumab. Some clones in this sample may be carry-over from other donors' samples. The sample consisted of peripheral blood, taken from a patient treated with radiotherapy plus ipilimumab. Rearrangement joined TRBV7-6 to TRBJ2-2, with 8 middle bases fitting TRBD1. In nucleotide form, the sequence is TGTGCCAGCAGCTTAGCTAGCGGCACAGGGGGAAGTACCGGGGAGCTGTTTTTT. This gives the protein CASSLASGTGGSTGELFF.